The T cell receptor beta chain under discussion was sequenced for a study of shared clonotypes between healthy human individuals. Germline V gene lookup returns CDR1 MDHEN and CDR2 SYDVKM. The V gene end was trimmed by 6 bases and the J gene end by 5 bases; junction bases not matched to a gene: 12. The CDR3 has 15 amino acids. TCRdb keeps only in-frame clones here, not all; method: immunoSEQ multiplex PCR. The sample contains approximately 500,000 clones, roughly 80% of which appear only once. The chain joins TRBV28 to TRBJ2-7; 8 bases are shared with TRBD1. Sample: PBMCs. The receptor was isolated from a woman between 40 and 50 years old in good health. Some clones in this sample may be carry-over from other donors' samples. The chain's CDR3 is CASSRPGQGINEQYF. The CDR3 DNA follows: TGTGCCAGCAGCCGCCCCGGACAGGGAATCAACGAGCAGTACTTC.